This T cell receptor (beta chain) stems from a study of long-term antiretroviral therapy in people with HIV. The overall study: It was about a decade before the 2015 immediate-ART recommendation that the earliest samples were taken. Study-level findings and limits: Post-ART samples showed increased diversity that remained below transplant donor control levels.

The V end lost 4 bases, the J end lost 4 bases, and 14 bases lay between the germline ends. The CDR3 has 14 amino acids. Per the germline V gene, CDR1 is SNHLY and CDR2 is FYNNEI. In the case of this clone: What it binds is unknown.

With survey level as its setting, the immunoSEQ assay was v3.0. Profiled with immunoSEQ multiplex PCR; TCRdb holds only in-frame clones, not every one. Of roughly 29,000 clones listed, 90% to 95% are singletons. There was at least one pre-ART PBMC sample for each donor, plus at least two post-ART PBMC samples. The sequence was obtained from a man aged 30-40 years with HIV. This sample comprised unsorted PBMCs, obtained more than 6 years after starting antiretroviral therapy. The genes are TRBV2 and TRBJ2-7; D might be TRBD2 (6 bases). In DNA, the CDR3 is TGTGCCAGCAGTGCCTACGGGACTCTTTACGAGCAGTACTTC. It translates to CASSAYGTLYEQYF. The full variable domain, with the rest looked up from reference TRBV2 and TRBJ2-7, is EPEVTQTPSHQVTQMGQEVILRCVPISNHLYFYWYRQILGQKVEFLVSFYNNEISEKSEIFDDQFSVERPDGSNFTLKIRSTKLEDSAMYFCASSAYGTLYEQYFGPGTRLTVT.